One sample yielded the 6 T cell receptor beta chains listed below, sequenced in a study of blood T cell repertoires in COVID-19 (dated by TCRdb to 2019 to 2021). Receptor amplification or capture employed the immunoSEQ multiplex PCR assay. TCRdb provides this immuneACCESS table in a form limited to in-frame rearrangements. Some clones are lacking; in checked studies, under half of them reflect an unresolved V gene, and why the rest are absent is not known. The sample table contains under 80,000 clones; only one count was recorded for more than 75% of them. Jointly, the top ten make up 1% of the sample. The sequenced material came from peripheral blood. The origin of the receptors is a man between 70 and 80 years old with acute or convalescent COVID-19.

The chain is built from TRBV19 and TRBJ2-7; D is possibly TRBD1 (6 bases). Germline lookup yields CDR1 LNHDA and CDR2 SQIVND (reference sequence). V lost 3 bases, J lost 3 bases, and 15 bases lay in between. This CDR3 spans 15 amino acids. In nucleotides, the CDR3 is TGTGCCAGTAGTATTCAACAGGGTAATTACTACGAGCAGTACTTC. Its translation is CASSIQQGNYYEQYF.

V gene TRBV10-1 combines with J gene TRBJ1-6; no clear D. CDR3 length equals 16 residues. Germline lookup yields CDR1 WNHNN and CDR2 SYGVQD (reference sequence). V lost 0 bases, J lost 10 bases, and 16 bases lay in between. As DNA, the CDR3 is TGCGCCAGCAGTGAGTCTTGCAGGAGGACGGGATCACCCCTCCACTTT. Its protein is CASSESCRRTGSPLHF.

This chain joins TRBV28 and TRBJ1-5; 9 bases are shared with TRBD1. The junction had 4 bases not matched to a gene; V was cut back by 3 bases and J by 4 bases. The CDR3 runs 15 residues. Germline V CDR1 and CDR2: MDHEN, SYDVKM. The CDR3 loop reads CASSFRTGVNQPQHF. For the CDR3, the DNA is TGTGCCAGCAGTTTCAGGACAGGGGTAAATCAGCCCCAGCATTTT.

The chain employs TRBV9 and TRBJ2-1, with 11 bases matching TRBD2. Per the germline V gene, CDR1 is SGDLS and CDR2 is YYNGEE. The CDR3 consists of 18 residues. After removal of 0 bases from V and 2 bases from J, the junction contained 7 bases not matched to a gene. The CDR3 DNA follows: TGTGCCAGCAGCGTAGTACTAGCGGGAGACGGGGCCTACAATGAGCAGTTCTTC. This gives the protein CASSVVLAGDGAYNEQFF. The full variable domain, completed using reference TRBV9 and TRBJ2-1, is DSGVTQTPKHLITATGQRVTLRCSPRSGDLSVYWYQQSLDQGLQFLIQYYNGEERAKGNILERFSAQQFPDLHSELNLSSLELGDSALYFCASSVVLAGDGAYNEQFFGPGTRLTVL.

The chain combines TRBV9 with TRBJ2-1; TRBD2 aligns across 7 bases. Germline V gene lookup returns CDR1 SGDLS and CDR2 YYNGEE. Trimming cost V 0 bases and J 3 bases; bases outside gene matches: 3. The CDR3 runs 15 residues. Here the CDR3 DNA reads TGTGCCAGCAGCGTAGTGGGCGGGAGCTACAATGAGCAGTTCTTC. Translated, it gives CASSVVGGSYNEQFF.

V is TRBV27 and J is TRBJ1-5; D remains unclear. Germline CDR1 is MNHEY and CDR2 is SMNVEV (reference sequence). The CDR3 sequence is 13 residues long. V shed 6 bases and J shed 7 bases, with 13 bases lying between them. Written as DNA, the CDR3 is TGTGCCAGCAGGGCATGGGAGAGACAGCCCCAGCATTTT. As protein: CASRAWERQPQHF.